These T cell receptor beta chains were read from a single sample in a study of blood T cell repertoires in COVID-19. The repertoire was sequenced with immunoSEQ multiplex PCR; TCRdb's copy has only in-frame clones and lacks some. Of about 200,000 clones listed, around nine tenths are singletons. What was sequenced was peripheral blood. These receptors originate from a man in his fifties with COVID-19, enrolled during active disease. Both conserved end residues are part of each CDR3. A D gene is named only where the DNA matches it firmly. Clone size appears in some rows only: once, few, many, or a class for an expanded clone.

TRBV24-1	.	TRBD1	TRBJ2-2	TGTGCCACCACCTCCAGACAGGGCCCGAACACCGGGGAGCTGTTTTTT	CATTSRQGPNTGELFF
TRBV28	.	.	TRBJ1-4	TGTGCCAGCATCAGGGGAAGTGGTGAAAAACTGTTTTTT	CASIRGSGEKLFF
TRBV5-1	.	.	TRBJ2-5	TGCGCCAGCAGCTTGGAAGCCAGGGACCAAGAGACCCAGTACTTC	CASSLEARDQETQYF
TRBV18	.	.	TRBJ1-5	TGTGCCAGCTCACCACGGGGGGGGCCTCAGCCCCAGCATTTT	CASSPRGGPQPQHF
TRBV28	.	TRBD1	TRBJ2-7	TGTGCCAGCAGGACAGGGGGAACTCAAGAGCAGTACTTC	CASRTGGTQEQYF
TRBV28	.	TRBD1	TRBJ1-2	TGTGCCAGCAGGCCGACAGGGGCCCCACCTTATGGCTACACCTTC	CASRPTGAPPYGYTF
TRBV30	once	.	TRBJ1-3	TGTGCCTGGAGCGTGGGGGGGGCTGGAAACACCATATATTTT	CAWSVGGAGNTIYF
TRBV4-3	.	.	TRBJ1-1	TGCGCCAGCAGCCAGGGGGCGAACACTGAAGCTTTCTTT	CASSQGANTEAFF
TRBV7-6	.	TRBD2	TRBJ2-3	TGTGCCAGCAGCTTTAGTGGACGAGGGACTAGCGGGAGTAAAGCAGATACGCAGTATTTT	CASSFSGRGTSGSKADTQYF
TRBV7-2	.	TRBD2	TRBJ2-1	TGTGCCAGCAGCTCCTCCTCGGGGGGGGAGCAGTTCTTC	CASSSSSGGEQFF
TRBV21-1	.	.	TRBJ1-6	TGTGCCAGCAGCGTCAACAGAGTATATAATTCACCCCTCCACTTT	CASSVNRVYNSPLHF
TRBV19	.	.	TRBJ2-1	TGTGCCAGTAGTATATCCCCCCTCAATGAGCAGTTCTTC	CASSISPLNEQFF
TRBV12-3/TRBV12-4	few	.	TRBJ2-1	TGTGCCAGCGCCCTCGAGGCCAATGAGCAGTTCTTC	CASALEANEQFF
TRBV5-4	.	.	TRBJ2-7	TGTGCCAGCAGCTTCGGGTACGAGCAGTACTTC	CASSFGYEQYF
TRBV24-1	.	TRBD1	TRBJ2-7	TGTGCCACCAGTGACACCAGGACAGGGGGCGACGAGCAGTACTTC	CATSDTRTGGDEQYF
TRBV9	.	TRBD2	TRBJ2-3	TGTGCCAGCAGCTACCCGCTAGCGGGAGGGCCAGATACGCAGTATTTT	CASSYPLAGGPDTQYF
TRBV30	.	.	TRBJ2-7	TGTGCCTGGAGACAGGGCAACTCCTACGAGCAGTACTTC	CAWRQGNSYEQYF
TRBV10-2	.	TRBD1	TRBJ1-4	TGCGCCAGCAGTCCGACAGGGGCCGGAGAAAAACTGTTTTTT	CASSPTGAGEKLFF
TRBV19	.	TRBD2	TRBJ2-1	TGTGCCACCAAACGGGGGGGGGCTTTCTACAATGAGCAGTTCTTC	CATKRGGAFYNEQFF
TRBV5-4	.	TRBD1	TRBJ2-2	TGTGCCAGCAGCAGGGACGGGGACAGTCTGCTGTTTTTT	CASSRDGDSLLFF
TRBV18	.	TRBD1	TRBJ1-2	TGTGCCAGCTCAGGGGACAGGGATGGCTACACCTTC	CASSGDRDGYTF